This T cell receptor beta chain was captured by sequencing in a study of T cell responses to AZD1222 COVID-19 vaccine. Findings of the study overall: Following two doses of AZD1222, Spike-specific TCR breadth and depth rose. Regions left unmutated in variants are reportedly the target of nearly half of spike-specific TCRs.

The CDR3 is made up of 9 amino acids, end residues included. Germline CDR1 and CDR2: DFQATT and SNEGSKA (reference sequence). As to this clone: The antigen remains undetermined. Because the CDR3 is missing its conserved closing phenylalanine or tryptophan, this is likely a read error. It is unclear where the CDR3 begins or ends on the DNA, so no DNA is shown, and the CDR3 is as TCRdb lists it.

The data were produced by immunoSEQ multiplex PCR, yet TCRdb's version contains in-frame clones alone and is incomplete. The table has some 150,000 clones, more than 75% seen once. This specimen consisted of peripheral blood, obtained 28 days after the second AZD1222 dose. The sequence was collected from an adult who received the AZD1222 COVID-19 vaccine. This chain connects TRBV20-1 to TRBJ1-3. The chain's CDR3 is CSAREGTPL.